These 17 T cell receptor beta chains came from one sample sequenced in a study of a mutant IDH1 vaccine in newly diagnosed glioma. Their antigens are not known. Some clones are missing from TCRdb's copy, which holds only in-frame ones; the method was immunoSEQ multiplex PCR. The table has 35,000 to 50,000 clones, around 83% seen once. Time point in this sample: week 35, safety follow-up. Each dose of the vaccine consisted of 300 ug of mutant IDH1 20-mer peptide, with topical imiquimod. The sequencing used PBMCs, collected from a glioma patient whose treatment included an IDH1 peptide vaccine. Receptor source: a woman aged 45-60 years with glioma.

This clone has only a few counts. This chain links TRBV6-5 with TRBJ1-5, with TRBD1 matching over 9 bases. The CDR3 totals 14 residues. V gave up 6 bases and J gave up 5 bases; unmatched junction bases: 5. Germline CDR1 is MNHEY and CDR2 is SVGAGI. CDR3 loop: CASSPRTGDQPQHF. CDR3 DNA sequence: TGTGCCAGCAGCCCACGGACAGGGGATCAGCCCCAGCATTTT.

The CDR3 nucleotides are TGTGCCAGCCAACTGAACACTGAAGCTTTCTTT. It translates to CASQLNTEAFF. The chain combines TRBV5-4 with TRBJ1-1; no clear D. Germline assignment: CDR1 SGHNT and CDR2 YYREEE (reference sequence). CDR3 length equals 11 residues. Trimming left V 7 bases short and J 0 bases short, with 4 bases between.

The gene calls are TRBV9 and TRBJ2-1; TRBD2 matches at 9 bases. The length of the CDR3 is 16 residues. Trimming cost V 4 bases and J 10 bases; bases outside gene matches: 15. CDR1 is SGDLS, CDR2 YYNGEE, per germline. As DNA, the CDR3 is TGTGCCAGCAGCCCAGAGGGGACTAGCTTTATACGGGAGCAGTTCTTC. It yields the protein CASSPEGTSFIREQFF.

The V gene is TRBV5-1, the J gene TRBJ2-5; a weak D match, TRBD2 (6 bases). The length of the CDR3 is 15 residues. Deletions cut 4 bases from V and 0 bases from J, with 13 bases between. CDR1 is SGHRS, CDR2 YFSETQ, per germline. The CDR3 protein is CASSIAGGYQETQYF. CDR3 DNA: TGCGCCAGCAGCATTGCTGGGGGGTACCAAGAGACCCAGTACTTC. The complete variable domain, with remaining parts taken from reference TRBV5-1 and TRBJ2-5, reads KAGVTQTPRYLIKTRGQQVTLSCSPISGHRSVSWYQQTPGQGLQFLFEYFSETQRNKGNFPGRFSGRQFSNSRSEMNVSTLELGDSALYLCASSIAGGYQETQYFGPGTRLLVL.

The V gene is TRBV4-2, the J gene TRBJ2-1; D is undetermined. This CDR3 is built from 14 residues. V lost 1 base to trimming and J lost 3 bases, with 7 bases between them. Germline CDR1 is LGHNA and CDR2 is YNFKEQ. The CDR3 is CASSQGGYYNEQFF. CDR3 sequence (DNA): TGTGCCAGCAGCCAAGGCGGATACTACAATGAGCAGTTCTTC.

The chain employs TRBV5-1 and TRBJ1-1, with D perhaps matching TRBD1 (5 bases). The CDR3 length is 14 residues. In germline, CDR1 is SGHRS, CDR2 YFSETQ. V was pared by 4 bases and J by 1 base, with 11 bases between. CDR3 in DNA: TGCGCCAGCAGCATCGGGACGGCGAACACTGAAGCTTTCTTT. It yields the protein CASSIGTANTEAFF.

The chain joins TRBV9 to TRBJ1-2; the D is unclear. Trimming pared 4 bases from V and 14 bases from J, leaving 12 bases between. CDR1 and CDR2 from the germline V gene are SGDLS and YYNGEE. CDR3 length: 10 amino acids. The CDR3 coding sequence is TGTGCCAGCAGCCCCTCTACTGGGACCTTC. Its translation: CASSPSTGTF.

This clone was seen once. The chain uses TRBV29-1 and TRBJ2-1; D is ambiguous. The ends were cut back, 6 bases at V and 9 bases at J, with 12 bases in the middle. Germline V lookup: CDR1 SQVTM, CDR2 ANQGSEA. This CDR3 is 11 amino acids long. The CDR3 coding sequence is TGCAGCGTCAAGGGTTCAGCTGAGCAGTTCTTC. This codes for CSVKGSAEQFF.

This rearrangement joins TRBV6-1 to TRBJ2-7; TRBD1 agrees at 10 bases. This CDR3 has 14 amino acids. In germline, CDR1 is MNHNS, CDR2 SASEGT. The ends lost 6 bases at V and 5 bases at J; junction bases unmatched: 7. DNA for the CDR3: TGTGCCAGCAGCGAGACAGGGGGCTGGGACGAGCAGTACTTC. It specifies CASSETGGWDEQYF.

This rearrangement joins TRBV6-5 to TRBJ2-5; D unclear. CDR3 length: 15 residues. V was clipped by 0 bases and J by 1 base, with 9 bases between them. Per germline, CDR1 MNHEY and CDR2 SVGAGI. The CDR3 reads CASSYSMAGQETQYF. DNA of the CDR3: TGTGCCAGCAGTTACTCGATGGCAGGCCAAGAGACCCAGTACTTC.

The V call is TRBV11-2, the J call TRBJ2-7; no clear D gene. Trimming cost V 4 bases and J 1 base, with 17 bases left between them. Germline loops: CDR1 SGHAT, CDR2 FQNNGV. The CDR3 contains 16 residues. The CDR3 is CASSSTDGVLSYEQYF. CDR3 DNA sequence: TGTGCCAGCAGCTCTACTGATGGGGTTTTATCCTACGAGCAGTACTTC.

The chain employs TRBV25-1 and TRBJ1-1; a weak D match, TRBD1 (5 bases). The V end lost 2 bases, the J end lost 0 bases, and 10 bases lay between the germline ends. From germline, CDR1 is MGHDK and CDR2 SYGVNS. CDR3 size: 15 residues. In nucleotides, the CDR3 is TGTGCCAGCAGTGAACAGGGACGGATGAACACTGAAGCTTTCTTT. Its protein is CASSEQGRMNTEAFF.

The J gene is TRBJ2-7, the V gene TRBV27, with D hard to call. This CDR3 has 13 residues. Trimming shortened V by 7 bases and J by 0 bases, and 10 bases separated the two germline ends. Germline V CDR1 and CDR2: MNHEY, SMNVEV (reference sequence). DNA for the CDR3: TGTGCCAGCAATTTCTCCAGCTCCTACGAGCAGTACTTC. Its protein is CASNFSSSYEQYF.

The rearrangement links TRBV10-3 to TRBJ2-3; TRBD1 matches 8 bases. CDR1 and CDR2 from the germline V gene are ENHRY and SYGVKD. Germline trimming cut 8 bases from V and 0 bases from J; bases unmatched to any gene: 1. The CDR3 runs to 13 residues. The CDR3 protein is CAIGQGSTDTQYF. The CDR3 bases are TGTGCCATCGGACAGGGCAGCACAGATACGCAGTATTTT.

Points on this clone: One end of the junction fails to match germline, which may point to a read error. The DNA for the CDR3 is TGTGCCAGCAGCCTAGCGGGGGCCGGGGAGCTGTTTTTT. Protein sequence: CASSLAGAGELFF. This chain uses TRBV7-6 with TRBJ2-2; TRBD2 agrees at 10 bases. Germline CDR1 is SGHVS and CDR2 is FNYEAQ. This CDR3 has 13 residues.

The chain combines TRBV11-2 with TRBJ1-2; TRBD1 aligns across 7 bases. Germline V gene lookup returns CDR1 SGHAT and CDR2 FQNNGV. The CDR3 length is 15 residues. V shed 5 bases, J shed 7 bases, and the junction held 13 bases outside the gene matches. CDR3: CASSPSTGTSTGYTF. The CDR3 DNA follows: TGTGCCAGCAGCCCCTCGACAGGGACGAGCACTGGCTACACCTTC.

The chain couples TRBV5-6 to TRBJ1-1; no firm D call. The V end was cut by 1 base, the J end by 1 base, with 17 bases between. This CDR3 region has 17 residues. Germline CDR1 and CDR2: SGHDT and YYEEEE. CDR3 sequence: CASSLLAPRGPNTEAFF. The CDR3 DNA reads as TGTGCCAGCAGCTTGCTGGCCCCTCGAGGACCGAACACTGAAGCTTTCTTT. The variable domain in full, with the rest retrieved from reference TRBV5-6 and TRBJ1-1, is DAGVTQSPTHLIKTRGQQVTLRCSPKSGHDTVSWYQQALGQGPQFIFQYYEEEERQRGNFPDRFSGHQFPNYSSELNVNALLLGDSALYLCASSLLAPRGPNTEAFFGQGTRLTVV.